The T cell receptor beta chain described here comes from a study of T cells in Graves' hyperthyroidism and ophthalmopathy. Study at large: Pretreatment peripheral blood was obtained at initial diagnosis.

This CDR3 comprises 15 residues. After removal of 5 bases from V and 1 base from J, the junction contained 7 bases not matched to a gene. From germline, CDR1 is SEHNR and CDR2 FQNEAQ (reference sequence). Amplification of TCR beta CDR3 regions used RNA as the template. First-round RT-PCR targeting the TCR CDR3 was performed with the HTBI primer set. TCRdb re-derived calls from the multiplex PCR reads in MiXCR, one entry per CDR3 protein. Of roughly 840,000 distinct CDR3 sequences in the sample, roughly 40% were seen once. The gene calls are TRBV7-9 and TRBJ1-1; 7 nucleotides align to TRBD1. The material sequenced was blood. This TCR was sampled from a man between 18 and 35 years old with Graves' hyperthyroidism. CDR3 nucleotides: TGTGCCAGCAGCCAGACTGGGACAGCGAACACTGAAGCTTTCTTT. Protein sequence: CASSQTGTANTEAFF.